This T cell receptor (beta chain) came from a study of regulatory T cells in long-lasting Graves disease (dated by TCRdb to about 2021). Background for the entire study: Persistent Graves' disease was defined as persistently positive TSH receptor autoantibodies together with antithyroid drug treatment for over 5 years. This study used TCR sequencing and RNA sequencing of peripheral blood to compare persistent Graves' disease patients against newly diagnosed Graves' disease patients. The study took place in China and was registered as a clinical trial. TCR sequencing covered about 13 persistent and 20 or so newly diagnosed Graves' disease patients, approximately 33 samples in total. In the clinical cohort, patients with persistent Graves' disease had used antithyroid drugs for an average of about 10.3 years. Overall results and qualifications from the work: Peripheral blood alone was examined, since thyroid tissue, which constituted the primary lesion, could not be accessed. As a limitation, the authors acknowledged that the small sample size may reduce accuracy. Persistent patients shared more public clonotypes among themselves (under 3,000) than newly diagnosed patients did (nearly 1,000). Lower TCR Shannon entropy and fewer highly expanded clones were observed in persistent Graves' disease patients than in newly diagnosed patients, which suggested clonal expansion. TRBV28, TRBJ1-2 and TRBJ2-5 were preferentially used in persistent disease, while TRBV20-1 and TRBJ2-1 were favored in newly diagnosed disease. Sequencing and analysis were limited to the TCR beta chain.

Taken with the paper, the label for time point translates to: persistent/refractory GD, antithyroid drugs over 5 years with positive TRAb. For both TCR sequencing and RNA sequencing, RNA was extracted from PBMCs using TRIzol. The diagnosis of Graves' disease followed American Thyroid Association guidelines. Recruitment of patients was carried out at an endocrinology department in Xi'an, China. Each patient gave roughly 10 milliliters of peripheral blood, collected in an EDTA anticoagulant tube. Ficoll Paque Plus density gradient separation was used to isolate PBMCs, and no further T cell sorting was done. An Agilent 2100 Bioanalyzer and agarose gel were used to assess RNA quality, and a NanoDrop 2000 was used to measure RNA concentration. This clonotype occurred many times. Which antigen it targets is not known. Base qualities are not at hand, and no much larger clone is one base apart. The CDR1 and CDR2 encoded by the germline V gene (reference sequence) are LGHDT and YNNKEL. Reading from cysteine to phenylalanine, the CDR3 counts 15 amino acids. Left in the record is the CDR3 DNA by itself, 45 bases read in frame from the first base. V drops 1 base and J drops 1 base, leaving 10 bases in between.

The library was produced with multiplex PCR. Data came from an Illumina HiSeq 4000. iRepertoire HTBI primers and Arm-PCR amplification of CDR3 regions were used to construct TCR beta libraries. Before sequencing, the PCR products went through gel purification. The authors' pipeline ran thus. Across samples, 60 to 75 TRBV and around 15 TRBJ segments were identified and used for gene usage analysis of CDR3 amino acid clonotypes. COPE and FqMerger were used to merge the filtered high-quality paired reads into contigs. BLAST was used to align contigs to IMGT TRBV, TRBD and TRBJ reference genes, and CDR3 was defined according to IMGT. Any clonotype with a frequency above 0.1% was counted as a highly expanded clone. Shannon entropy was used to measure repertoire diversity, and the Gini coefficient was used to measure V-J evenness. A clonotype found in more than one individual was treated as public. The public sequencing data were trimmed at Q25 with fastp and processed into clonotypes with MiXCR by TCRdb, which kept only in-frame beta chains. CDR3 protein duplicates are merged, each entry listing the most common genes and DNA. The V and J calls and clone size are TCRdb's, not the authors'. In all, the sample holds about 300,000 distinct CDR3 sequences, and 20% to 25% of those were seen once. 56% of the sample is in the top ten clones.

Sequencing used peripheral blood mononuclear cells (PBMCs), obtained when the disease was refractory, from a patient treated with antithyroid drugs. This clonotype was obtained from a female donor with Graves disease. This sequence uses TRBV3-1 and TRBJ1-1; perhaps TRBD1 is the D gene, with 5 bases matching. The CDR3 region has the sequence CASSQVGQGNTEAFF. The DNA sequence is as follows: TGTGCCAGCAGCCAAGTAGGGCAGGGGAACACTGAAGCTTTCTTT. The reference TRBV3-1 and TRBJ1-1 proteins fill in what lies around the CDR3, so the full variable domain reads DTAVSQTPKYLVTQMGNDKSIKCEQNLGHDTMYWYKQDSKKFLKIMFSYNNKELIINETVPNRFSPKSPDKAHLNLHINSLELGDSAVYFCASSQVGQGNTEAFFGQGTRLTVV.